This T cell receptor (beta chain) was retrieved from a study of identical twins. From germline, CDR1 is LGHNA and CDR2 YNFKEQ. V was trimmed by 0 bases and J by 3 bases, leaving 7 bases between them. This CDR3 comprises 14 residues. Template switching created a universal primer site, and the cDNA included unique molecular identifiers. TCRdb re-called the 5' RACE reads with MiXCR, one entry per CDR3 protein. The sample lists about 810,000 distinct CDR3 sequences, about 12% occurring once. These data also featured in a second study, about yellow fever vaccine responses in identical twins. Per that study: Twins reportedly appeared to share part of their vaccine T cell response while keeping part individual.

This TCR was sampled from a woman under 30 in good health. This chain joins TRBV4-2 and TRBJ2-3; TRBD2 might be the D (6 bases). What was sequenced was PBMCs. The CDR3 loop is CASSQDGGTDTQYF. CDR3 nucleotides: TGTGCCAGCAGCCAAGACGGAGGGACAGATACGCAGTATTTT.